This T cell receptor beta chain originates from a study of cytomegalovirus exposure and HLA in healthy donors (dated by TCRdb to 2015 to 2018). About the investigation overall: A later analysis indicated that the 110 or so validation repertoires were generated on the platform also employed for the 666 repertoires of the first cohort. The study aimed to test whether cataloging public T cell receptors could reveal signatures of past pathogen exposure. Along with the roughly 610-subject first cohort, a separate validation cohort of about 110 different subjects was used. To predict cytomegalovirus infection status, the study combined high-throughput TCR immunosequencing, statistical association of individual TCRs with disease status, and machine learning.

From the cysteine up to the phenylalanine, the CDR3 has a length of 14 residues. The DNA shown is the 42-base CDR3, in frame from base 1. CDR1 and CDR2, per the germline V gene, are SNHLY and FYNNEI. V drops 6 bases and J drops 3 bases, leaving 11 bases in between. As regards this clone: Its antigen is still unknown. No base quality values were provided; no much bigger clone lies one nucleotide off.

The donors belonged to the validation cohort of around 130 subjects, which was separate from the roughly 670-subject first cohort. The method was the immunoSEQ multiplex PCR assay. The authors processed their data as follows. A statistical classification framework was built for diagnosing cytomegalovirus status from the catalog of TCR beta chain sequences. Not all clones reach the TCRdb copy of this immuneACCESS table, which keeps in-frame sequences only. Checked studies attribute under half of the gap to unresolved V genes and leave the rest unexplained. From that table come the V and J calls and clone size; the DNA was used to work out D and trimming. Present in this sample are around 130,000 clones, over 85% of which were seen just once. Together, the top ten hold around 3.5% of the sample. Results the study describes overall, beyond this receptor: The validation cohort had no HLA typing available for a later analysis, so co-occurrence within that cohort was assessed over all 130 or so repertoires. In a later analysis, TCRs clustered in the first cohort were found to also tend to co-occur in the roughly 130 validation repertoires, with about 94% of cluster scores above 0. In the study, some 160 TCR beta chains were listed as associated with cytomegalovirus. A few of the identified cytomegalovirus-associated TCR beta chains were confirmed in vitro to be specific for cytomegalovirus antigens. Across donors, most TCR sequences were observed very rarely, whereas some public TCRs were present in many individuals. The classifier was reported to diagnose cytomegalovirus status with high specificity and sensitivity in both the original and validation cohorts. The authors suggested that the approach could potentially be generalized to other disease states and immunological phenotypes.

The source material was PBMCs. Here the chain combines TRBV2 and TRBJ1-4; TRBD1 is a weak D gene call, 6 bases matching. The sequence came from a man aged 25 to 40 in good health and CMV-seronegative. The CDR3 in this case is CASRRTAPNEKLFF. The nucleotides are TGTGCCAGCAGAAGGACAGCTCCTAATGAAAAACTGTTTTTT.